These T cell receptor beta chains were read from a single sample in a study of blood T cells in healthy people across ages. TCRdb re-called the 5' RACE reads with MiXCR, one entry per CDR3 protein. Of some 850,000 distinct CDR3 sequences in the sample, about a quarter were seen once. These records were also assigned to another study, of T cells of mothers and their children.

What was sequenced was blood. Receptors originate from a boy aged 5-17 years in good health. CDR3s include the opening cysteine and the closing phenylalanine or tryptophan. D genes are given only for firm matches. Only part of the rows carry a size: once, few, many, or a class if the clone is expanded.

TRBV29-1,TRBJ2-5,TRBD2,many,TGCAGCGGGCTGGCGGGGGGTGGAGAGACCCAGTACTTC,CSGLAGGGETQYF
TRBV7-7,TRBJ2-5,-,many,TGTGCCAGCAGCTTAGATAGCGGCCAAGAGACCCAGTACTTC,CASSLDSGQETQYF
TRBV5-1,TRBJ2-5,-,-,TGCGCCAGCAGCTTTGGCAGGGGAGGTGAAGAGACCCAGTACTTC,CASSFGRGGEETQYF
TRBV4-1,TRBJ1-6,TRBD1,-,TGCGCCAGCAGCCAACGACAGGGAAGAAGTTCACCCCTCCACTTT,CASSQRQGRSSPLHF
TRBV12-3/TRBV12-4,TRBJ2-7,-,-,TGTGCCAGCAGTCTGACACGTTACCGCGGCGAGCAGTACTTC,CASSLTRYRGEQYF
TRBV19,TRBJ2-5,TRBD1,-,TGTGCCAACCCCCGACAGGGAACGGGAGAGACCCAGTACTTC,CANPRQGTGETQYF
TRBV15,TRBJ2-1,-,few,TGTGCCACCAGCCCTCACCGCGGCGTAAACAATGAGCAGTTCTTC,CATSPHRGVNNEQFF
TRBV12-3/TRBV12-4,TRBJ2-4,-,-,TGTGCCAGCAGTAGGACAATCGTTGGACTAAGAACAGGGCTCAAAAACATTCAGTACTTC,CASSRTIVGLRTGLKNIQYF
TRBV20-1,TRBJ2-1,TRBD2,-,TGCAGTGCTATTCGCCTTTGGCGGGGGGAGGGGTTTGAGCAGTTCTTC,CSAIRLWRGEGFEQFF
TRBV28,TRBJ2-7,TRBD1,few,TGTGCCAGCATTCGACAGGGGAGGACTTACGAGCAGTACTTC,CASIRQGRTYEQYF
TRBV7-6,TRBJ2-1,-,-,TGTGCCAGCAGCTTAGGACAGATCGTCTACAATGAGCAGTTCTTC,CASSLGQIVYNEQFF
TRBV2,TRBJ2-1,TRBD2,many,TGTGCCAGCGGAGACCCTAGCGGGGTCGGTGAGCAGTTCTTC,CASGDPSGVGEQFF
TRBV6-1,TRBJ2-1,TRBD1,few,TGTGCCAGCGCGCGTTTAGGGGGCAGGGTAGGTGAGCAGTTCTTC,CASARLGGRVGEQFF
TRBV9,TRBJ1-3,-,-,TGTGCCAGCAGCCCCGATTGGGGTAAGGGAAACACCATATATTTT,CASSPDWGKGNTIYF
TRBV15,TRBJ2-1,TRBD2,-,TGTGCCACCAGCAGTCCCGGGACTAGCGGGGACAATGAGCAGTTCTTC,CATSSPGTSGDNEQFF
TRBV6-5,TRBJ1-1,-,-,TGTGCCAGCAGTTACTCAACGAGGAACACTGAAGCTTTCTTT,CASSYSTRNTEAFF
TRBV28,TRBJ1-3,-,few,TGTGCCAGCAGTTCCCTCCCAGGGGCGTCTGGAAACACCATATATTTT,CASSSLPGASGNTIYF
TRBV20-1,TRBJ1-3,-,few,TGCAGTGCTTTACCACTATATACTCTAGCGGGGGGAAACACCATATATTTT,CSALPLYTLAGGNTIYF
TRBV2,TRBJ2-7,-,many,TGTGCCAGCAGTGGGGGCGGCTACGAGCAGTACTTC,CASSGGGYEQYF
TRBV5-1,TRBJ2-7,-,-,TGCGCCAGCAGCTTGACGGACACCTCCTACGAGCAGTACTTC,CASSLTDTSYEQYF
TRBV30,TRBJ2-2,TRBD1,-,TGTGCCTGGAGTGGGGCCCCAGGGGGTGCCGGGGAGCTGTTTTTT,CAWSGAPGGAGELFF
TRBV29-1,TRBJ1-3,TRBD1,-,TGCAGCGCTAACAGGGGCTCTGGAAACACCATATATTTT,CSANRGSGNTIYF
TRBV6-5,TRBJ2-3,TRBD2,few,TGTGCCAGCGGGGGGGTCACAGATACGCAGTATTTT,CASGGVTDTQYF
TRBV13,TRBJ2-5,-,few,TGTGCCAGCAGCTTGCCCCAGGGAACCTACCAAGAGACCCAGTACTTC,CASSLPQGTYQETQYF
TRBV6-5,TRBJ2-1,-,-,TGTGCCAGCAGTTACTCCGGACTGGACAATGAGCAGTTCTTC,CASSYSGLDNEQFF
TRBV28,TRBJ2-4,TRBD1,few,TGTGCCAGCAGTTTATCCGGGACAGGGGACAAAAACATTCAGTACTTC,CASSLSGTGDKNIQYF
TRBV28,TRBJ2-3,-,-,TGTGCCAGCAGTTTGATGGGGGATGATACGCAGTATTTT,CASSLMGDDTQYF
TRBV14,TRBJ2-7,-,-,TGTGCCAGCAGCCTGGACGTTTCCTACGAGCAGTACTTC,CASSLDVSYEQYF
TRBV12-3/TRBV12-4,TRBJ1-3,-,once,TGTGCCAGCAGTTTGGACAGACTCTCTGGAAACACCATATATTTT,CASSLDRLSGNTIYF
TRBV27,TRBJ1-1,-,few,TGTGCCAGCAGTTTAGGGACGACTTCGAACACTGAAGCTTTCTTT,CASSLGTTSNTEAFF
TRBV2,TRBJ2-7,TRBD1,-,TGTGCCAGCAGTATCGGGACAGGAGAGATCTGCGAGCAGTACTTC,CASSIGTGEICEQYF
TRBV6-6,TRBJ1-4,-,few,TGTGCCAGCAGATTAGGACCCGGGGAAAAACTGTTTTTT,CASRLGPGEKLFF
TRBV6-5,TRBJ2-5,TRBD1,-,TGTGCCAGCAGTTACGCCGGGACAGGGGCCGGAGAGACCCAGTACTTC,CASSYAGTGAGETQYF
TRBV7-2,TRBJ1-3,-,few,TGTGCCAGCACCTTTGCCAACTCTGGAAACACCATATATTTT,CASTFANSGNTIYF
TRBV6-2/TRBV6-3,TRBJ2-7,TRBD2,-,TGTGCCAGCACCGAAGCGGGACTTGCCTACGAGCAGTACTTC,CASTEAGLAYEQYF
TRBV10-3,TRBJ2-7,-,few,TGTGCCATCAGTACACCGGATTTAGGCTACGAGCAGTACTTC,CAISTPDLGYEQYF
TRBV7-7,TRBJ2-3,TRBD1,-,TGTGCCAGCAGCTCGGGGACAGGGATAGATACGCAGTATTTT,CASSSGTGIDTQYF
TRBV9,TRBJ1-2,-,-,TGTGCCAGCAGCTTCGGACAGTCTAACCCGTATGGCTACACCTTC,CASSFGQSNPYGYTF
TRBV29-1,TRBJ1-2,-,few,TGCAGCGTTGAGTGGGAACGCGGCTACACCTTC,CSVEWERGYTF
TRBV7-9,TRBJ2-3,TRBD1,-,TGTGCCAGCAGCCGACAGGGGCTCACAGATACGCAGTATTTT,CASSRQGLTDTQYF
TRBV28,TRBJ2-7,-,few,TGTGCCAGCAGCCCTCTTTGGCTCTCCTACGAGCAGTACTTC,CASSPLWLSYEQYF
TRBV6-5,TRBJ2-7,-,-,TGTGCCAGCAGTTACTCGGCGGGGGCCGGCTACGAGCAGTACTTC,CASSYSAGAGYEQYF
TRBV4-3,TRBJ1-2,-,-,TGCGCCAGCAGCCAAGAACAGGGTCTTGCCTATGGCTACACCTTC,CASSQEQGLAYGYTF
TRBV6-5,TRBJ2-4,-,-,TGTGCCAGCAGTTACAATCGGCAGGGGGGAAACATTCAGTACTTC,CASSYNRQGGNIQYF
TRBV27,TRBJ1-1,-,-,TGTGCCAGCAGTTTAACCCTAGGTTTCGGAGCTTTCTTT,CASSLTLGFGAFF
TRBV11-2,TRBJ1-1,-,few,TGTGCCAGCAGCTTAGATTACCAGGATCCGAACACTGAAGCTTTCTTT,CASSLDYQDPNTEAFF